This passage covers 8 T cell receptor beta chains from one sample sequenced in a study of monozygotic twins with inflammatory bowel disease. TCRdb reprocessed the 5' RACE reads and reports one entry per CDR3 protein, with no DNA. The sample totals over 110,000 distinct CDR3 sequences. Sequences were obtained from blood. The source of these receptors is a human donor with ulcerative colitis or Crohn's disease, or a healthy co-twin of an affected twin (not recorded which).

This sequence joins TRBV12-3 or TRBV12-4 and TRBJ2-7. The CDR3 is 12 residues long. The CDR3 is CASSRLGYEQYF.

The rearrangement joins TRBV20-1 to TRBJ1-1; TCRdb designates TRBD1, a call that cannot be tested without DNA. There are 16 residues in the CDR3. Looked up from germline, CDR1 is DFQATT and CDR2 is SNEGSKA (reference sequence). The CDR3 loop is CSASRGPRTDNTEAFF.

The chain has TRBV25-1 and TRBJ2-3; TCRdb names TRBD1, which stays unverified in the absence of DNA. The CDR3 covers 15 residues. Per the germline V gene, CDR1 is MGHDK and CDR2 is SYGVNS. The CDR3 is CASSETGLGGDTQYF.

This chain connects TRBV7-2 to TRBJ1-1. This CDR3 spans 13 amino acids. Germline V gene lookup returns CDR1 SGHTA and CDR2 FQGNSA. CDR3 loop: CASSPRMNTEAFF.

The rearrangement uses TRBV20-1 and TRBJ1-2. The CDR3 is 14 residues long. Germline CDR1 is DFQATT and CDR2 is SNEGSKA (reference sequence). CDR3 in amino acids: CSARDLRSVSGYTF.

The gene calls are TRBV12-3 or TRBV12-4 and TRBJ2-7; TCRdb indicates TRBD1, and absent DNA this call remains unverified. The length of the CDR3 is 14 residues. The CDR3 sequence is CASSLDRGDGEQYF.

The chain couples TRBV11-3 to TRBJ2-1; TCRdb calls TRBD1, which cannot be checked without DNA. Germline CDR1 and CDR2: SGHNT and YENEEA. The CDR3 runs to 15 residues. CDR3 residues: CASSTDRGSYNEQFF.

The chain couples TRBV7-2 to TRBJ2-1; TCRdb proposes TRBD1, but this gene call is untestable without DNA. The CDR3 runs to 13 residues. Germline V gene data show CDR1 as SGHTA and CDR2 as FQGNSA. The CDR3 sequence: CASSTRDRGEQFF.